The 9 T cell receptor beta chains below were found in one sample sequenced in a study of blood T cell repertoires in COVID-19. The repertoire was sequenced with immunoSEQ multiplex PCR; TCRdb's copy has only in-frame clones and lacks some. This sample has 360,000 or so clones; roughly nine tenths occur once, and the top ten carry roughly 3.9%. What was sequenced was peripheral blood. These receptors were obtained from a woman aged 60-70 years with COVID-19, enrolled during active disease.

The V and J genes are TRBV9 and TRBJ2-2; TRBD2 matches at 9 bases. Germline lookup yields CDR1 SGDLS and CDR2 YYNGEE. The V and J ends lost 0 bases and 6 bases, in that order; junction bases with no gene match: 9. The CDR3 spans 17 residues. For the CDR3, the DNA is TGTGCCAGCAGCGTAGGGGCGGGGGGGTTTCAGTCCGGGGAGCTGTTTTTT. This codes for CASSVGAGGFQSGELFF.

The genes are TRBV5-4 and TRBJ2-5, with 10 positions matching TRBD2. Losses at the gene ends were 4 bases for V and 2 bases for J; bases not matched to a gene: 5. Germline values: CDR1 SGHNT, CDR2 YYREEE (reference sequence). CDR3 size: 15 residues. CDR3 in DNA: TGTGCCAGCAGCCTCAAACTAGCGGGACAAGAGACCCAGTACTTC. Amino acid sequence: CASSLKLAGQETQYF. The whole variable domain, filled in from reference TRBV5-4 and TRBJ2-5, reads ETGVTQSPTHLIKTRGQQVTLRCSSQSGHNTVSWYQQALGQGPQFIFQYYREEENGRGNFPPRFSGLQFPNYSSELNVNALELDDSALYLCASSLKLAGQETQYFGPGTRLLVL.

The rearrangement links TRBV7-8 to TRBJ2-3, with 8 bases aligning to TRBD1. CDR3 size: 16 residues. In germline, CDR1 is SGHVS, CDR2 FQNEAQ. The V and J ends lost 5 bases and 1 base, in that order; junction bases with no gene match: 8. CDR3 protein: CASSEYDRGRTDTQYF. The CDR3 nucleotides are TGTGCCAGCAGCGAATATGACAGGGGACGCACAGATACGCAGTATTTT.

The chain uses TRBV3-1 (or the pseudogene TRBV3-2) and TRBJ1-2; TRBD1 matches at 10 bases. The CDR3 is 16 amino acids. With 1 base clipped from V and 11 bases from J, the junction kept 13 bases outside the gene matches. CDR1 and CDR2 (germline): LGHDT, YNNKEL (reference sequence). The CDR3: CASSQVLLDRGAIYTF. The CDR3 DNA is TGTGCCAGCAGCCAAGTACTTCTGGACAGGGGGGCAATATACACCTTC.

The chain combines TRBV6-5 with TRBJ1-5; unclear D gene. CDR1 is MNHEY, CDR2 SVGAGI, per germline. The germline V and J ends were trimmed by 2 bases and 0 bases, with 8 bases remaining between them. This CDR3 comprises 15 residues. The CDR3 DNA sequence: TGTGCCAGCAGTTACAGCGTCTATAGCAATCAGCCCCAGCATTTT. Translating gives CASSYSVYSNQPQHF.

In DNA form, the CDR3 reads TGTGCCAGCAGCAATCGTCGCCGGGGGAGCACAGATACGCAGTATTTT. Translation gives CASSNRRRGSTDTQYF. This chain uses TRBV7-2 with TRBJ2-3; D possibly corresponds to TRBD2 (6 bases). Germline lookup yields CDR1 SGHTA and CDR2 FQGNSA. With 5 bases removed from V and 0 bases from J, the gap between germline ends came to 15 bases. The CDR3 contains 16 residues.

The chain couples TRBV18 to TRBJ1-4, with D maybe TRBD1 (6 bases). Germline V gives CDR1 KGHSH, CDR2 LQKENI. This CDR3 spans 15 amino acids. V was trimmed by 6 bases and J by 0 bases, leaving 11 bases between them. The CDR3 DNA reads TGTGCCAGCTCCCGAGGACAGACAACTAATGAAAAACTGTTTTTT. Translating it yields CASSRGQTTNEKLFF.

The chain uses TRBV12-3 or TRBV12-4 and TRBJ1-1; D is uncertain. The length of the CDR3 is 13 residues. Trimming took 6 bases from V and 10 from J, leaving 18 bases between them. CDR3 sequence (DNA): TGTGCCAGCAGGCGCCTCGGGGTCTTAGGAGCTTTCTTT. Translation gives CASRRLGVLGAFF.

The genes are TRBV6-4 and TRBJ1-2; D not resolved. This CDR3 has 16 amino acids. The V gene's germline CDR1 is MRHNA and CDR2 SNTAGT. V lost 0 bases and J lost 8, with 19 bases in between. Here the CDR3 DNA reads TGTGCCAGCAGTGACTCCATTGGGCCCGTTGCGCGCGGCTACACCTTC. Amino acid sequence: CASSDSIGPVARGYTF.